This T cell receptor beta chain was captured in a study of blood T cell repertoires in COVID-19. At the level of the study: Sample material is recorded as cDNA or gDNA derived from T cells, B-cell-depleted T cells, or PBMCs.

Generated by immunoSEQ multiplex PCR, the TCRdb table keeps only in-frame clones and is missing some. Of about 190,000 clones listed, approximately 80% are singletons. V was pared by 1 base and J by 2 bases, with 9 bases between. This CDR3 comprises 15 residues. Germline assignment: CDR1 SGHTA and CDR2 FQGNSA. The sequencing sample was made of peripheral blood. The genes are TRBV7-2 and TRBJ2-1; D unresolved. The TCR comes from a human donor in a cohort sampled during active COVID-19. CDR3: CASSLVFRTYNEQFF. DNA for the CDR3: TGTGCCAGCAGCTTAGTGTTCAGGACCTACAATGAGCAGTTCTTC.